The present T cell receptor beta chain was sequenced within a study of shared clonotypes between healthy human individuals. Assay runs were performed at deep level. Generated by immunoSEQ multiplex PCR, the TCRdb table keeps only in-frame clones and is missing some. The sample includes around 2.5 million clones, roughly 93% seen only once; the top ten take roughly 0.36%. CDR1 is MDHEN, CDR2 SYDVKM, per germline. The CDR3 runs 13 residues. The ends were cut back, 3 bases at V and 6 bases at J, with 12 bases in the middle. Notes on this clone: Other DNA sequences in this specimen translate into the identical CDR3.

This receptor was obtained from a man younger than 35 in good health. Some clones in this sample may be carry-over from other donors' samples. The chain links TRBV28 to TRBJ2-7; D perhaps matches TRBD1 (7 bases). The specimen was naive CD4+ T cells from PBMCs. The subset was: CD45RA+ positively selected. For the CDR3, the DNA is TGTGCCAGCAGTTTGACAGGGACTGGCGAGCAGTACTTC. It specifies CASSLTGTGEQYF.